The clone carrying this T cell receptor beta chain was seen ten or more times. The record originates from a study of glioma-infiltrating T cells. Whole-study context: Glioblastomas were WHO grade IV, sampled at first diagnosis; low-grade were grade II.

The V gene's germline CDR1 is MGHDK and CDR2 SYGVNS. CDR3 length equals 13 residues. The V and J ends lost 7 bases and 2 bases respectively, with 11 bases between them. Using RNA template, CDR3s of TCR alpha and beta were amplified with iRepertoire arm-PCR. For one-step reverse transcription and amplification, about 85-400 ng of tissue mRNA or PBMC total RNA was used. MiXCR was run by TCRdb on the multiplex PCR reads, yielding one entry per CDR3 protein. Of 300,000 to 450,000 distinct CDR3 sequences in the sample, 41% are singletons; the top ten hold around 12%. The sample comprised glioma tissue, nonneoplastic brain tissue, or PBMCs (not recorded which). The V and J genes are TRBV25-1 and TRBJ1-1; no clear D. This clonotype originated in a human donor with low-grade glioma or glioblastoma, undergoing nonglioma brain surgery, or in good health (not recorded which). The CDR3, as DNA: TGTGCCAGCACTCTCACAGAAAACACTGAAGCTTTCTTT. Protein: CASTLTENTEAFF.